A selection of T cell receptor beta chains follows, all from one sample in a study of T-cell reconstitution after alpha-beta-depleted transplantation in children. Via MiXCR, TCRdb re-called the PCR reads, giving one row per CDR3 protein. The repertoire includes a few hundred thousand distinct CDR3 sequences, around 9.9% of them detected once, and roughly 27% sits in the top ten. Source: PBMCs, taken before TCRalphabeta/CD19-depleted stem cell transplant. These TCRs come from a child in the first two years of life with acute myeloid leukemia, due to receive a stem cell transplant. CDR3s include the opening cysteine and the closing phenylalanine or tryptophan. The D gene is left open where the match is weak. A clone size is listed for some rows: how often the clone was seen (once, few, many), or a class if it is expanded.

cdr3_length: 14; v_call: TRBV3-1; d_call: TRBD2; clone_size: .; j_call: TRBJ2-7; cdr3_aa: CASSQGLAGYEQYF; cdr3_nt: TGTGCCAGCAGCCAAGGGCTAGCGGGGTACGAGCAGTACTTC
cdr3_length: 17; v_call: TRBV14; d_call: .; clone_size: .; j_call: TRBJ2-5; cdr3_aa: CAIYRARSSLNQETQYF; cdr3_nt: TGTGCCATCTACCGGGCCAGGAGTTCTTTGAATCAAGAGACCCAGTACTTC
cdr3_length: 13; v_call: TRBV12-3/TRBV12-4; d_call: .; clone_size: many; j_call: TRBJ1-6; cdr3_aa: CASSPEYNSPLHF; cdr3_nt: TGTGCCAGCAGTCCGGAGTATAATTCACCCCTCCACTTT
cdr3_length: 14; v_call: TRBV27; d_call: .; clone_size: few; j_call: TRBJ1-2; cdr3_aa: CASRGLEANYGYTF; cdr3_nt: TGTGCCAGCAGGGGGCTGGAAGCTAACTATGGCTACACCTTC
cdr3_length: 14; v_call: TRBV24-1; d_call: TRBD1; clone_size: many; j_call: TRBJ2-3; cdr3_aa: CATGPDRGSDTQYF; cdr3_nt: TGTGCCACGGGCCCGGACAGGGGGTCAGATACGCAGTATTTT
cdr3_length: 16; v_call: TRBV5-1; d_call: .; clone_size: many; j_call: TRBJ1-1; cdr3_aa: CASSLALRGTNTEAFF; cdr3_nt: TGCGCCAGCAGCTTGGCCTTGCGAGGCACGAACACTGAAGCTTTCTTT
cdr3_length: 13; v_call: TRBV28; d_call: TRBD2; clone_size: many; j_call: TRBJ2-7; cdr3_aa: CASRGTNSYEQYF; cdr3_nt: TGTGCCAGCAGGGGGACTAACTCCTACGAGCAGTACTTC
cdr3_length: 15; v_call: TRBV7-9; d_call: TRBD1; clone_size: few; j_call: TRBJ1-1; cdr3_aa: CASSLNRERTGEAFF; cdr3_nt: TGTGCCAGCAGCTTAAATAGGGAGAGGACAGGGGAAGCTTTCTTT
cdr3_length: 17; v_call: TRBV21-1; d_call: .; clone_size: .; j_call: TRBJ2-5; cdr3_aa: CASSKAFGDSPSETQYF; cdr3_nt: TGTGCCAGCAGCAAAGCATTCGGGGACAGTCCATCGGAGACCCAGTACTTC
cdr3_length: 17; v_call: TRBV6-5; d_call: TRBD1; clone_size: many; j_call: TRBJ1-6; cdr3_aa: CASSYGGTGALGSPLHF; cdr3_nt: TGTGCCAGCAGTTACGGGGGGACAGGGGCCCTTGGATCACCCCTCCACTTT
cdr3_length: 15; v_call: TRBV5-1; d_call: .; clone_size: .; j_call: TRBJ1-2; cdr3_aa: CASSLASTGSDGYTF; cdr3_nt: TGCGCCAGCAGTTTGGCCTCGACGGGCTCGGATGGCTACACCTTC
cdr3_length: 15; v_call: TRBV12-3/TRBV12-4; d_call: .; clone_size: many; j_call: TRBJ2-3; cdr3_aa: CASTNWGLGADTQYF; cdr3_nt: TGTGCCAGCACCAACTGGGGTTTAGGGGCAGATACGCAGTATTTT
cdr3_length: 15; v_call: TRBV5-1; d_call: TRBD2; clone_size: many; j_call: TRBJ2-7; cdr3_aa: CASSHGLAVTYEQYF; cdr3_nt: TGCGCCAGCAGCCACGGCCTAGCGGTTACCTACGAGCAGTACTTC
cdr3_length: 16; v_call: TRBV27; d_call: .; clone_size: many; j_call: TRBJ2-7; cdr3_aa: CASSLFTDPPSGEQYF; cdr3_nt: TGTGCCAGCAGTTTATTTACGGACCCCCCCTCTGGCGAGCAGTACTTC
cdr3_length: 14; v_call: TRBV20-1; d_call: TRBD2; clone_size: .; j_call: TRBJ2-7; cdr3_aa: CSATQRERLYEQYF; cdr3_nt: TGCAGTGCCACCCAGCGGGAGAGACTTTACGAGCAGTACTTC
cdr3_length: 12; v_call: TRBV5-1; d_call: .; clone_size: many; j_call: TRBJ1-2; cdr3_aa: CASSLDRNGYTF; cdr3_nt: TGCGCCAGCAGCTTGGACCGGAATGGCTACACCTTC
cdr3_length: 14; v_call: TRBV5-4; d_call: .; clone_size: few; j_call: TRBJ1-2; cdr3_aa: CASSLAGTINGYTF; cdr3_nt: TGTGCCAGCAGCTTGGCCGGGACAATCAATGGCTACACCTTC
cdr3_length: 17; v_call: TRBV5-4; d_call: .; clone_size: many; j_call: TRBJ2-2; cdr3_aa: CASSSDYAGGLTGELFF; cdr3_nt: TGTGCCAGCAGCTCCGACTACGCAGGGGGGTTAACCGGGGAGCTGTTTTTT
cdr3_length: 14; v_call: TRBV7-6; d_call: .; clone_size: once; j_call: TRBJ2-3; cdr3_aa: CASSLAPGPDTQYF; cdr3_nt: TGTGCCAGCAGCTTAGCGCCCGGCCCAGATACGCAGTATTTT
cdr3_length: 13; v_call: TRBV19; d_call: .; clone_size: many; j_call: TRBJ1-2; cdr3_aa: CASSTLGDYGYTF; cdr3_nt: TGTGCCAGTAGTACGCTAGGGGACTATGGCTACACCTTC
cdr3_length: 12; v_call: TRBV12-3/TRBV12-4; d_call: .; clone_size: many; j_call: TRBJ2-5; cdr3_aa: CASSPQQETQYF; cdr3_nt: TGTGCCAGCAGTCCTCAGCAGGAGACCCAGTACTTC
cdr3_length: 13; v_call: TRBV12-3/TRBV12-4; d_call: TRBD1; clone_size: many; j_call: TRBJ1-2; cdr3_aa: CASRPTGVYGYTF; cdr3_nt: TGTGCCAGCAGACCGACAGGGGTCTATGGCTACACCTTC
cdr3_length: 16; v_call: TRBV28; d_call: .; clone_size: many; j_call: TRBJ1-4; cdr3_aa: CASSFPGRATNEKLFF; cdr3_nt: TGTGCCAGCAGTTTTCCAGGGAGAGCAACTAATGAAAAACTGTTTTTT
cdr3_length: 16; v_call: TRBV29-1; d_call: .; clone_size: many; j_call: TRBJ1-1; cdr3_aa: CSVEAFRSLRNTEAFF; cdr3_nt: TGCAGCGTTGAAGCCTTCAGAAGCCTAAGGAACACTGAAGCTTTCTTT
cdr3_length: 15; v_call: TRBV28; d_call: .; clone_size: many; j_call: TRBJ2-1; cdr3_aa: CASCSWAGRYNEQFF; cdr3_nt: TGTGCCAGCTGTTCTTGGGCAGGCCGATACAATGAGCAGTTCTTC
cdr3_length: 14; v_call: TRBV10-2; d_call: TRBD2; clone_size: many; j_call: TRBJ2-3; cdr3_aa: CAGTSGGITDTQYF; cdr3_nt: TGCGCCGGGACTAGCGGGGGGATCACAGATACGCAGTATTTT
cdr3_length: 15; v_call: TRBV20-1; d_call: .; clone_size: many; j_call: TRBJ2-3; cdr3_aa: CSALEYVGGTDTQYF; cdr3_nt: TGCAGTGCTCTGGAGTATGTGGGGGGCACAGATACGCAGTATTTT
cdr3_length: 14; v_call: TRBV27; d_call: TRBD1; clone_size: many; j_call: TRBJ2-7; cdr3_aa: CASSITRGKYEQYF; cdr3_nt: TGTGCCAGCAGTATAACCAGGGGGAAATACGAGCAGTACTTC
cdr3_length: 13; v_call: TRBV7-2; d_call: .; clone_size: many; j_call: TRBJ1-2; cdr3_aa: CASSLAQGLGYTF; cdr3_nt: TGTGCCAGCAGCTTAGCGCAGGGGTTAGGCTACACCTTC
cdr3_length: 14; v_call: TRBV5-1; d_call: .; clone_size: few; j_call: TRBJ2-4; cdr3_aa: CASTPRGGDNIQYF; cdr3_nt: TGCGCCAGCACCCCCAGGGGGGGAGACAACATTCAGTACTTC
cdr3_length: 12; v_call: TRBV7-3; d_call: .; clone_size: many; j_call: TRBJ2-7; cdr3_aa: CASSLLICRGYF; cdr3_nt: TGTGCCAGCAGCTTATTAATCTGTCGGGGGTACTTC
cdr3_length: 14; v_call: TRBV12-3/TRBV12-4; d_call: TRBD1; clone_size: .; j_call: TRBJ1-1; cdr3_aa: CANSFGQGGTEAIF; cdr3_nt: TGTGCCAACAGTTTTGGACAGGGTGGCACTGAAGCTATCTTT
cdr3_length: 16; v_call: TRBV19; d_call: TRBD1; clone_size: .; j_call: TRBJ2-1; cdr3_aa: CASSFNPPDRYDEQFF; cdr3_nt: TGTGCCAGTAGTTTTAATCCCCCGGACAGGTATGATGAGCAGTTCTTC
cdr3_length: 16; v_call: TRBV12-3/TRBV12-4; d_call: TRBD2; clone_size: .; j_call: TRBJ2-3; cdr3_aa: CASSTGLAVGTDTQYF; cdr3_nt: TGTGCCAGCAGCACGGGACTAGCGGTGGGCACAGATACGCAGTATTTT
cdr3_length: 14; v_call: TRBV7-9; d_call: .; clone_size: many; j_call: TRBJ1-1; cdr3_aa: CASSSLGLNTEAFF; cdr3_nt: TGTGCCAGCAGCTCCCTCGGCCTGAACACTGAAGCTTTCTTT
cdr3_length: 13; v_call: TRBV7-2; d_call: .; clone_size: many; j_call: TRBJ1-2; cdr3_aa: CASSWGGNYGYTF; cdr3_nt: TGTGCCAGCAGCTGGGGGGGAAACTATGGCTACACCTTC
cdr3_length: 16; v_call: TRBV15; d_call: .; clone_size: many; j_call: TRBJ2-3; cdr3_aa: CATSREGGLSTDTQYF; cdr3_nt: TGTGCCACCAGCAGAGAAGGGGGACTGAGCACAGATACGCAGTATTTT
cdr3_length: 13; v_call: TRBV11-2; d_call: .; clone_size: many; j_call: TRBJ1-1; cdr3_aa: CASSFERGTEAFF; cdr3_nt: TGTGCCAGCAGCTTCGAGAGGGGCACTGAAGCTTTCTTT
cdr3_length: 14; v_call: TRBV3-1; d_call: .; clone_size: many; j_call: TRBJ1-3; cdr3_aa: CASSLWTDGNTIYF; cdr3_nt: TGTGCCAGCAGCCTTTGGACAGATGGAAACACCATATATTTT
cdr3_length: 14; v_call: TRBV7-2; d_call: .; clone_size: .; j_call: TRBJ2-7; cdr3_aa: CASSSTTVTYEQYF; cdr3_nt: TGTGCCAGCAGCTCGACGACAGTCACCTACGAGCAGTACTTC
cdr3_length: 14; v_call: TRBV20-1; d_call: .; clone_size: many; j_call: TRBJ1-4; cdr3_aa: CSARDGARNEKLFF; cdr3_nt: TGCAGTGCTAGAGACGGGGCGCGGAATGAAAAACTGTTTTTT
cdr3_length: 17; v_call: TRBV7-2; d_call: .; clone_size: many; j_call: TRBJ2-1; cdr3_aa: CASSQTGGAGGYNEQFF; cdr3_nt: TGTGCCAGCAGCCAGACAGGGGGCGCGGGAGGGTACAATGAGCAGTTCTTC
cdr3_length: 14; v_call: TRBV19; d_call: .; clone_size: many; j_call: TRBJ1-1; cdr3_aa: CASSTNRANTEAFF; cdr3_nt: TGTGCCAGTAGTACCAACAGGGCCAACACTGAAGCTTTCTTT
cdr3_length: 14; v_call: TRBV5-1; d_call: .; clone_size: .; j_call: TRBJ1-3; cdr3_aa: CASRMGDSGNTIYF; cdr3_nt: TGCGCCAGCAGGATGGGGGACTCTGGAAACACCATATATTTT
cdr3_length: 15; v_call: TRBV10-3; d_call: .; clone_size: .; j_call: TRBJ2-1; cdr3_aa: CAVSVQGFSYNEQFF; cdr3_nt: TGTGCCGTCAGTGTGCAGGGGTTTTCCTACAATGAGCAGTTCTTC
cdr3_length: 13; v_call: TRBV29-1; d_call: .; clone_size: many; j_call: TRBJ2-3; cdr3_aa: CSVELGSRNTQYF; cdr3_nt: TGCAGCGTTGAACTGGGATCTAGGAATACGCAGTATTTT
cdr3_length: 17; v_call: TRBV7-6; d_call: TRBD1; clone_size: many; j_call: TRBJ1-1; cdr3_aa: CASSLGAQGALYTEAFF; cdr3_nt: TGTGCCAGCAGCTTAGGCGCCCAGGGGGCCCTATACACTGAAGCTTTCTTT
cdr3_length: 14; v_call: TRBV9; d_call: .; clone_size: many; j_call: TRBJ1-6; cdr3_aa: CASSGWEDNSPLHF; cdr3_nt: TGTGCCAGCAGCGGTTGGGAGGATAATTCACCCCTCCACTTT
cdr3_length: 13; v_call: TRBV12-3/TRBV12-4; d_call: .; clone_size: many; j_call: TRBJ2-2; cdr3_aa: CASSPLRQTELFF; cdr3_nt: TGTGCCAGCAGTCCCCTTCGACAGACGGAGCTGTTTTTT
cdr3_length: 14; v_call: TRBV2; d_call: TRBD1; clone_size: many; j_call: TRBJ1-2; cdr3_aa: CASSGMGQGAGYTF; cdr3_nt: TGTGCCAGCAGTGGGATGGGACAGGGGGCTGGCTACACCTTC
cdr3_length: 15; v_call: TRBV7-2; d_call: TRBD1; clone_size: few; j_call: TRBJ1-5; cdr3_aa: CASSPRQGQNQPQHF; cdr3_nt: TGTGCCAGCAGCCCCCGACAGGGCCAAAATCAGCCCCAGCATTTT
cdr3_length: 15; v_call: TRBV4-3; d_call: .; clone_size: many; j_call: TRBJ2-3; cdr3_aa: CASSQVQGLADTQYF; cdr3_nt: TGCGCCAGCAGCCAAGTGCAGGGCCTCGCAGATACGCAGTATTTT
cdr3_length: 15; v_call: TRBV5-1; d_call: .; clone_size: many; j_call: TRBJ2-2; cdr3_aa: CASSFQQGAIGELFF; cdr3_nt: TGCGCCAGCAGCTTCCAACAGGGTGCGATCGGGGAGCTGTTTTTT